What follows are 13 T cell receptor beta chains derived from one specimen sequenced in a study of blood T cell repertoires in COVID-19. Some clones are missing from TCRdb's copy, which holds only in-frame ones; the method was immunoSEQ multiplex PCR. This sample carries around 300,000 clones, 86% of them seen once, and the ten largest clones take 3%. Input material: peripheral blood. The source of these receptors is a woman younger than 45 with active or convalescent COVID-19.

The chain joins TRBV3-1 (or the pseudogene TRBV3-2) to TRBJ2-7; 11 bases match TRBD1. The trim removed 3 bases at V and 5 bases at J, leaving 15 bases unmatched. CDR3 size: 18 residues. The germline V gene encodes CDR1 LGHDT and CDR2 YNNKEL (reference sequence). DNA for the CDR3: TGTGCCAGCAGCCACTCCGGTAGAGGGACAGGGGGACCCGACGAGCAGTACTTC. This gives the protein CASSHSGRGTGGPDEQYF.

The chain employs TRBV6-1 and TRBJ2-5; 7 bases match TRBD2. The CDR3 covers 12 residues. CDR1 and CDR2 from the germline V gene are MNHNS and SASEGT. The V gene end was trimmed by 3 bases and the J gene end by 5 bases; junction bases not matched to a gene: 0. The chain's CDR3 is CASSEGGETQYF. For the CDR3, the DNA is TGTGCCAGCAGTGAGGGGGGGGAGACCCAGTACTTC.

The chain combines TRBV5-8 with TRBJ1-5, with 9 bases aligning to TRBD1. The germline gives CDR1 SGHTS, CDR2 YDEGEE. V lost 4 bases and J lost 5; bases outside the gene matches: 4. The CDR3 length is 14 residues. This chain's CDR3 is CASSTGTGHQPQHF. The CDR3 bases are TGTGCCAGCAGCACCGGGACAGGGCATCAGCCCCAGCATTTT.

V gene TRBV21-1 combines with J gene TRBJ2-5; no check of the table's D call, TRBD2, against the DNA was made. TRBV21-1 is tagged as a pseudogene. This CDR3 spans 17 amino acids. CDR3 protein: CASSPLAGGGLGETQYF. The CDR3, as DNA: TGTGCCAGCAGCCCTCTAGCGGGGGGCGGGTTGGGCGAGACCCAGTACTTC.

V is TRBV28 and J is TRBJ1-1, with 8 bases that match TRBD1. Unmatched junction bases numbered 12, after V lost 5 bases and J lost 7 bases. The germline V gene has CDR1 MDHEN and CDR2 SYDVKM. This CDR3 has 15 residues. The CDR3 nucleotides read TGTGCCAGCAGTGAAATACAGGGGGGAGTGAGTGAAGCTTTCTTT. Translated, it gives CASSEIQGGVSEAFF.

The genes are TRBV18 and TRBJ1-2; D remains unclear. V lost 1 base and J 4 bases, leaving 10 bases between the germline ends. Germline V gene lookup returns CDR1 KGHSH and CDR2 LQKENI. The CDR3 totals 14 residues. The CDR3 loop reads CASSPQPRGYGYTF. CDR3 DNA sequence: TGTGCCAGCTCACCACAGCCACGAGGCTATGGCTACACCTTC.

The V call is TRBV5-4, the J call TRBJ2-7; the match to TRBD1 covers 8 bases. Trimming removed 5 bases from V and 2 bases from J; junction bases left unmatched: 9. The CDR3 covers 15 residues. Germline V gives CDR1 SGHNT, CDR2 YYREEE (reference sequence). CDR3 sequence reads: CASRSGQGSPYEQYF. The CDR3 nucleotides are TGTGCCAGCAGATCTGGACAGGGTTCTCCCTACGAGCAGTACTTC. The variable domain in full, with the rest retrieved from reference TRBV5-4 and TRBJ2-7, is ETGVTQSPTHLIKTRGQQVTLRCSSQSGHNTVSWYQQALGQGPQFIFQYYREEENGRGNFPPRFSGLQFPNYSSELNVNALELDDSALYLCASRSGQGSPYEQYFGPGTRLTVT.

The chain carries TRBV7-9 and TRBJ1-1; 8 bases map to TRBD1. The CDR3 totals 14 residues. The V segment lost 5 bases and the J segment 4 bases; nucleotides outside the gene matches: 6. Germline values: CDR1 SEHNR, CDR2 FQNEAQ (reference sequence). The CDR3 region is CASSRDRWGTEAFF. DNA for the CDR3: TGTGCCAGCAGCCGGGACAGGTGGGGCACTGAAGCTTTCTTT.

The rearrangement uses TRBV3-1 (or the pseudogene TRBV3-2) and TRBJ2-5; D unclear. The CDR3 loop spans 14 amino acids. Deletions cut 1 base from V and 4 bases from J, with 10 bases between. Germline CDR1 and CDR2: LGHDT and YNNKEL (reference sequence). CDR3 coding DNA: TGTGCCAGCAGCCAAGGAACGTGGGCAGAGACCCAGTACTTC. Translation gives CASSQGTWAETQYF.

The rearrangement uses TRBV19 and TRBJ1-6, with D possibly TRBD1 on 5 matching bases. The CDR3 is 16 amino acids. V was cut by 1 base and J by 6 bases, with 13 bases left in between. CDR1 and CDR2 from the germline V gene are LNHDA and SQIVND (reference sequence). CDR3 in amino acids: CASSIVSPRVNSPLHF. The CDR3 coding sequence is TGTGCCAGTAGTATAGTTTCGCCCAGGGTTAATTCACCCCTCCACTTT.

This clone appeared a single time. CDR3 region: CASSRKSHSGELYEQYF. Written as DNA, the CDR3 is TGCGCCAGCAGCCGTAAGTCGCATAGCGGGGAACTGTACGAGCAGTACTTC. The V and J genes are TRBV4-3 and TRBJ2-7, with 8 bases lining up with TRBD2. Unmatched junction bases numbered 15, after V lost 4 bases and J lost 4 bases. Germline lookup yields CDR1 LGHNA and CDR2 YSLEER. CDR3 size: 17 residues.

This chain links TRBV27 with TRBJ1-1, with D uncertain. The V end was cut by 5 bases, the J end by 1 base, with 23 bases between. CDR3 length equals 18 residues. Germline V gene lookup returns CDR1 MNHEY and CDR2 SMNVEV (reference sequence). The CDR3 region has the DNA TGTGCCAGCAGTCATGCACCGGGAGCAACTTCCCGGAACACTGAAGCTTTCTTT. Translated, it gives CASSHAPGATSRNTEAFF.

CDR3 loop: CASSPSRQGNPGNTIYF. The CDR3 DNA reads as TGTGCCAGCTCACCCTCCCGACAGGGAAACCCTGGAAACACCATATATTTT. The gene calls are TRBV18 and TRBJ1-3; 7 bases are shared with TRBD1. CDR3 size: 17 residues. The trim removed 3 bases at V and 2 bases at J, leaving 10 bases unmatched. The germline V gene has CDR1 KGHSH and CDR2 LQKENI. The full variable domain, rest sourced from reference TRBV18 and TRBJ1-3, is NAGVMQNPRHLVRRRGQEARLRCSPMKGHSHVYWYRQLPEEGLKFMVYLQKENIIDESGMPKERFSAEFPKEGPSILRIQQVVRGDSAAYFCASSPSRQGNPGNTIYFGEGSWLTVV.